The source of this TCR beta chain is a study of beta chain features in type 1 diabetes. Study details: Sorted cells examined across all samples numbered around 100 million.

One heparinised draw, averaging roughly 0.12 L, was taken per donor. Expressed TCRB transcripts got sequenced, as all isolated RNA was reverse transcribed. TCRdb's table, derived via immunoSEQ multiplex PCR, lists solely in-frame clones and lacks some. The sample lists 35,000 to 45,000 clones; 64% were seen once. This clone has more than one count but fewer than ten. Sample: Tregs from blood. This TCR was sampled from a woman in her 30s in good health.

CDR3 DNA sequence: TGTGCCAGCAGGGGACAGGGGGCCTCCTACAATGAGCAGTTCTTC. It codes for CASRGQGASYNEQFF. V gene TRBV6-1 combines with J gene TRBJ2-1; TRBD1 agrees at 12 bases. This CDR3 comprises 15 residues. The ends lost 6 bases at V and 0 bases at J; junction bases unmatched: 0. The V gene's germline CDR1 is MNHNS and CDR2 SASEGT.